This entry lists 12 T cell receptor beta chains sequenced from one sample in a study of blood T cell repertoires in COVID-19. TCRdb keeps only in-frame clones here, not all; method: immunoSEQ multiplex PCR. Of about 280,000 clones listed, approximately 90% were seen once; the top ten hold less than 3.5%. Sequenced material: PBMCs or T cells enriched from blood (not recorded which). These receptors were obtained from a man aged 40-55 years who had been exposed to COVID-19.

This clone was seen more than once but under ten times. The genes are TRBV19 and TRBJ1-5, with a weak D call TRBD1 (6 bases). V lost 10 bases and J 0 bases, leaving 16 bases between the germline ends. The germline V gene has CDR1 LNHDA and CDR2 SQIVND (reference sequence). This CDR3 comprises 15 residues. Here the CDR3 DNA reads TGTGCCACCCACCCTACAGGGCTTAGCAATCAGCCCCAGCATTTT. This gives the protein CATHPTGLSNQPQHF.

This clone was recorded once. CDR3 DNA sequence: TGTGCCAGCAGGCTACAGGGAGTCTATGGCTACACCTTC. It codes for CASRLQGVYGYTF. The gene calls are TRBV28 and TRBJ1-2; the D gene is possibly TRBD1 (6 bases). The CDR3 runs to 13 residues. The V and J ends lost 6 bases and 4 bases respectively, with 12 bases between them. Germline CDR1 and CDR2: MDHEN and SYDVKM.

The genes are TRBV6-2 or TRBV6-3 and TRBJ1-2; no clear D. Germline CDR1 is MNHEY and CDR2 is SVGEGT. The V and J ends lost 2 bases and 2 bases respectively, with 6 bases between them. The CDR3 is made up of 13 amino acids. The DNA of the CDR3 is TGTGCCAGCAGTTACAAGAGAAACTATGGCTACACCTTC. Its translation is CASSYKRNYGYTF.

The CDR3 region has the DNA TGTGCCAGCAGCCGGACTAACGGGGAGCTGTTTTTT. The encoded protein is CASSRTNGELFF. The J gene is TRBJ2-2, the V gene TRBV5-6, with D possibly matching TRBD2 (6 bases). The CDR3 sequence is 12 residues long. Between the trimmed V and J ends, which lost 4 bases and 7 bases, there was a span of 8 bases. Germline assignment: CDR1 SGHDT and CDR2 YYEEEE. Variable domain in full (rest from reference TRBV5-6 and TRBJ2-2): DAGVTQSPTHLIKTRGQQVTLRCSPKSGHDTVSWYQQALGQGPQFIFQYYEEEERQRGNFPDRFSGHQFPNYSSELNVNALLLGDSALYLCASSRTNGELFFGEGSRLTVL.

The chain carries TRBV19 and TRBJ1-5, with no clear D. Germline assignment: CDR1 LNHDA and CDR2 SQIVND (reference sequence). The CDR3 is 13 amino acids. V lost 5 bases and J lost 3, with 8 bases in between. CDR3 sequence (DNA): TGTGCCAGTAGTGTCGGGTACAATCAGCCCCAGCATTTT. Protein sequence: CASSVGYNQPQHF.

The CDR3 loop is CASSDTGPLHF. The CDR3 DNA reads TGTGCCAGCAGTGATACAGGGCCCCTCCACTTT. The rearrangement links TRBV2 to TRBJ1-6; D may be TRBD1 (6 bases). Germline V lookup: CDR1 SNHLY, CDR2 FYNNEI. This CDR3 is built from 11 residues. V was shortened by 3 bases and J by 13 bases, with 7 bases between the two germline ends.

This chain connects TRBV7-8 to TRBJ2-7; 12 bases align to TRBD2. Germline V CDR1 and CDR2: SGHVS, FQNEAQ. V dropped 5 bases and J dropped 5; count of bases not matched to a gene: 7. The CDR3 consists of 15 residues. The CDR3 loop reads CASSMTSGSVDEQYF. In DNA form, the CDR3 reads TGTGCCAGCAGCATGACTAGCGGGAGTGTAGACGAGCAGTACTTC.

The V gene is TRBV5-4, the J gene TRBJ2-1, with TRBD2 as a possible D gene (6 bases). This CDR3 has 15 amino acids. Germline V gene lookup returns CDR1 SGHNT and CDR2 YYREEE (reference sequence). V gave up 5 bases and J gave up 1 base, with 13 bases separating them. Written as DNA, the CDR3 is TGTGCCAGCAGTGGAAACGGGACTTCCTACAATGAGCAGTTCTTC. It translates to CASSGNGTSYNEQFF.

The chain combines TRBV6-5 with TRBJ1-5; tentatively, D is TRBD1 (6 bases). CDR3 length: 14 residues. V lost 4 bases and J 2 bases, leaving 9 bases between the germline ends. Germline assignment: CDR1 MNHEY and CDR2 SVGAGI. The CDR3 here is CASSLQGGNQPQHF. Here the CDR3 DNA reads TGTGCCAGCAGTTTACAGGGAGGCAATCAGCCCCAGCATTTT.

The CDR3 loop is CAIRPTKRQGADEQYF. The CDR3 region has the DNA TGTGCCATCAGGCCAACGAAGAGGCAGGGGGCGGACGAGCAGTACTTC. This chain connects TRBV10-3 to TRBJ2-7; 8 bases are a match to TRBD1. From germline, CDR1 is ENHRY and CDR2 SYGVKD. The CDR3 is 16 amino acids. Trimming cost V 6 bases and J 5 bases; bases outside gene matches: 15.

J is TRBJ1-1 and V is TRBV3-1 (or the pseudogene TRBV3-2); D not resolved. The CDR3 runs 16 residues. In germline, CDR1 is LGHDT, CDR2 YNNKEL (reference sequence). Trimming took off 4 bases at V and 3 bases at J, with 18 bases between the two ends. The DNA for the CDR3 is TGTGCCAGCAGCCCCAGGAGCGGGGTTTGGGACACTGAAGCTTTCTTT. It translates to CASSPRSGVWDTEAFF.

This chain joins TRBV9 and TRBJ2-1; D not certain. Germline lookup yields CDR1 SGDLS and CDR2 YYNGEE. Deletions cut 0 bases from V and 3 bases from J, with 10 bases between. The length of the CDR3 is 15 residues. The CDR3 DNA is TGTGCCAGCAGCGTAGATGTCCCCCACTACAATGAGCAGTTCTTC. It yields the protein CASSVDVPHYNEQFF.